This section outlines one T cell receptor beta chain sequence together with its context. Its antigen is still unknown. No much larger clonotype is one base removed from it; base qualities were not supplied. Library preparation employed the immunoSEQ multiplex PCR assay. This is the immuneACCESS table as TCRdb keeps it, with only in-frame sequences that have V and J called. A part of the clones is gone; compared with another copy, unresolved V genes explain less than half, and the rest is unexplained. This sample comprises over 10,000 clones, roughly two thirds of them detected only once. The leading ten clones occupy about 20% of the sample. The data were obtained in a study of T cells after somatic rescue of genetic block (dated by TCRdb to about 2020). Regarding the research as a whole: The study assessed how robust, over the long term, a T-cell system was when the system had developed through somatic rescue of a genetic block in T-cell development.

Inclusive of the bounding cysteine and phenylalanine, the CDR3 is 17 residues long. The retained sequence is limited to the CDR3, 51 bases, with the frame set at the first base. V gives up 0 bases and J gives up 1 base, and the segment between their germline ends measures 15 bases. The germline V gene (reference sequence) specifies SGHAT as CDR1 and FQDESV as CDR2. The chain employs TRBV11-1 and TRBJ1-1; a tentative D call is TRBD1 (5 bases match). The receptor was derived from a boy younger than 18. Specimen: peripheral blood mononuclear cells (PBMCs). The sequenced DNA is TGTGCCAGCAGCTTAGCGAAAAAAAAGGGGCAGAACACTGAAGCTTTCTTT. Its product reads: CASSLAKKKGQNTEAFF. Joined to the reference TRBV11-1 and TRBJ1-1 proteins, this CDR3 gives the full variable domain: EAEVAQSPRYKITEKSQAVAFWCDPISGHATLYWYRQILGQGPELLVQFQDESVVDDSQLPKDRFSAERLKGVDSTLKIQPAELGDSAMYLCASSLAKKKGQNTEAFFGQGTRLTVV.